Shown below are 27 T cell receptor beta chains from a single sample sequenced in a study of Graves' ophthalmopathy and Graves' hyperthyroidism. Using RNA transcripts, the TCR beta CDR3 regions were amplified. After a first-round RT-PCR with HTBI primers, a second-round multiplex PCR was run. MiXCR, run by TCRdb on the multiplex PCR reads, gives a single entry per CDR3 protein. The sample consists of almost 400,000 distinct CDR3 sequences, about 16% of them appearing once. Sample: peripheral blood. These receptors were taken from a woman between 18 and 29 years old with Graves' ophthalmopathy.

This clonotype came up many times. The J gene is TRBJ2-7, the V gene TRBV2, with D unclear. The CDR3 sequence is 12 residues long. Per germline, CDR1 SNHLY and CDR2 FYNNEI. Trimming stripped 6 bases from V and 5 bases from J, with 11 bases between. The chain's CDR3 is CASSTPRDEQYF. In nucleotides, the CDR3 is TGTGCCAGCAGCACCCCAAGGGACGAGCAGTACTTC.

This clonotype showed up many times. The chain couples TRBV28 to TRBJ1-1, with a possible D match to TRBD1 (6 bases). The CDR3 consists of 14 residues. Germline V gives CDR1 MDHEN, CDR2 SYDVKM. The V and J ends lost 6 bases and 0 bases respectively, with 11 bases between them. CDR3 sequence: CASRADSLNTEAFF. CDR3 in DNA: TGTGCCAGCAGAGCGGACAGCCTGAACACTGAAGCTTTCTTT. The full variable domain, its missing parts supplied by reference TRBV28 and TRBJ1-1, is DVKVTQSSRYLVKRTGEKVFLECVQDMDHENMFWYRQDPGLGLRLIYFSYDVKMKEKGDIPEGYSVSREKKERFSLILESASTNQTSMYLCASRADSLNTEAFFGQGTRLTVV.

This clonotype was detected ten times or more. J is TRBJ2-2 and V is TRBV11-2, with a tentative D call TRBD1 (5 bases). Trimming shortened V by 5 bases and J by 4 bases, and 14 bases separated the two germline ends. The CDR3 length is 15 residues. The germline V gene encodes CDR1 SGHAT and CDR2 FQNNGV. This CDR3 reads CASSPRTPITGELFF. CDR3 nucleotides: TGTGCCAGCAGCCCTCGGACACCGATCACCGGGGAGCTGTTTTTT.

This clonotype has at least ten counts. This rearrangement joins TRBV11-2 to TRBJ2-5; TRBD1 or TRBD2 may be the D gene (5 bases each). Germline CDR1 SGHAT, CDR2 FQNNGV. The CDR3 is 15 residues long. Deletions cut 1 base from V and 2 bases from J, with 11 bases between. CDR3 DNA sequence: TGTGCCAGCAGCTTAGGGTCCAGGGAGCAAGAGACCCAGTACTTC. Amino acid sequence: CASSLGSREQETQYF. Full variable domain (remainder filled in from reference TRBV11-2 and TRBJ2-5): EAGVAQSPRYKIIEKRQSVAFWCNPISGHATLYWYQQILGQGPKLLIQFQNNGVVDDSQLPKDRFSAERLKGVDSTLKIQPAKLEDSAVYLCASSLGSREQETQYFGPGTRLLVL.

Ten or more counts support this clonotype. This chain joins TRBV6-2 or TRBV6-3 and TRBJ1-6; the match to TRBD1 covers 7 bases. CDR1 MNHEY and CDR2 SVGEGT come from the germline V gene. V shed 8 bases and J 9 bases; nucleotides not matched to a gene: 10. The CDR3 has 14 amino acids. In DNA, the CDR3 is TGTGCCAGCGGCTCAACAGGGGAAATTTCACCCCTCCACTTT. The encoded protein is CASGSTGEISPLHF.

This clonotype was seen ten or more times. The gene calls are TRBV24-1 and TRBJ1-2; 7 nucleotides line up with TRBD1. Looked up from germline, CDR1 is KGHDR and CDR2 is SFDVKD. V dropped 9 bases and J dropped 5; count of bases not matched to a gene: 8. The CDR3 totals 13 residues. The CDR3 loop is CATRGTDEYGYTF. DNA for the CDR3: TGTGCCACCCGTGGGACAGACGAGTATGGCTACACCTTC.

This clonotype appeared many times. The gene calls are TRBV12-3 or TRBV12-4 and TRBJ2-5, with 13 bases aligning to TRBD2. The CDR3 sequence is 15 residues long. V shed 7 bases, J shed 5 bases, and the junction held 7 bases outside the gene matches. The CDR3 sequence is CASTVTSGGRETQYF. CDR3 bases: TGTGCCAGCACGGTGACTAGCGGGGGGAGGGAGACCCAGTACTTC.

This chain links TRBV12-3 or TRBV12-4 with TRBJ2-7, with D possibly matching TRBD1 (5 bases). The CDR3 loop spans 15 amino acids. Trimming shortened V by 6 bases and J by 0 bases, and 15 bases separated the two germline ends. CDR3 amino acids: CASRPQGGSSYEQYF. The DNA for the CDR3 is TGTGCCAGCAGGCCCCAGGGTGGAAGCTCCTACGAGCAGTACTTC.

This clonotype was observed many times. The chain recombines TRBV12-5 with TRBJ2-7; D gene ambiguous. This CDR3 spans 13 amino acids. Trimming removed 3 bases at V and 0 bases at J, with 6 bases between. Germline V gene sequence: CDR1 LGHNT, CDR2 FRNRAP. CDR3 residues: CASGFGLSYEQYF. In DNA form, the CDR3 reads TGTGCTAGTGGTTTTGGGCTCTCCTACGAGCAGTACTTC.

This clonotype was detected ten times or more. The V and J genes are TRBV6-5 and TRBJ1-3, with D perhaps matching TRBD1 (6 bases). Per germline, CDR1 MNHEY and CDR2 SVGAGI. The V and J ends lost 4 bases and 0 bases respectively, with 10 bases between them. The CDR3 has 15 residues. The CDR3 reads CASSSKGVSGNTIYF. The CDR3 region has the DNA TGTGCCAGCAGTTCAAAGGGGGTCTCTGGAAACACCATATATTTT.

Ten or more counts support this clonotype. Written as DNA, the CDR3 is TGCAGTGCTAGCGATCCTAGCCGGCCCCTCGAAGCCAAAAACATTCAGTACTTC. Translating it yields CSASDPSRPLEAKNIQYF. The V gene is TRBV20-1, the J gene TRBJ2-4, with a weak D call TRBD2 (5 bases). The V gene lost 3 bases and the J gene lost 0 bases, with 21 bases spanning the gap. Germline assignment: CDR1 DFQATT and CDR2 SNEGSKA (reference sequence). This CDR3 has 18 residues.

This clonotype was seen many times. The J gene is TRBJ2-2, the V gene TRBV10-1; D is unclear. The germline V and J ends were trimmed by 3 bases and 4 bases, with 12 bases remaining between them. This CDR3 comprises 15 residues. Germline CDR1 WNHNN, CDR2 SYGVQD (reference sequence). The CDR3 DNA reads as TGCGCCAGCAGTGAAAGGGTATCGGGCACCGGGGAGCTGTTTTTT. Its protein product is CASSERVSGTGELFF.

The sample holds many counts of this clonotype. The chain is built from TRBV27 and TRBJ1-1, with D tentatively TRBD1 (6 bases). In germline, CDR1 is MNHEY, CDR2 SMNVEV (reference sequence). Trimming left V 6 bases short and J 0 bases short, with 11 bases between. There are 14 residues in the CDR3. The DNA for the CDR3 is TGTGCCAGCAGGGGGGCCGTAATGAACACTGAAGCTTTCTTT. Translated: CASRGAVMNTEAFF.

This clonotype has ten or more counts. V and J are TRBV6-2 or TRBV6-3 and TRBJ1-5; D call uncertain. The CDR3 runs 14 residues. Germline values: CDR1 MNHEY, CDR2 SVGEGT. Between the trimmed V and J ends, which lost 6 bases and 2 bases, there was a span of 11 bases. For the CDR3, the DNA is TGTGCCAGCAGCTACCCGTACGGCAATCAGCCCCAGCATTTT. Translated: CASSYPYGNQPQHF.

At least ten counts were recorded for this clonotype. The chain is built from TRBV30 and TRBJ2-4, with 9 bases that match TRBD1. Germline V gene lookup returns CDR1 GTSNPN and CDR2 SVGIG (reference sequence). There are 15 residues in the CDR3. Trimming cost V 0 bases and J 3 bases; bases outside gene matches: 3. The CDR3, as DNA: TGTGCCTGGAGTGTTGGGACAGGGATCAAAAACATTCAGTACTTC. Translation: CAWSVGTGIKNIQYF.

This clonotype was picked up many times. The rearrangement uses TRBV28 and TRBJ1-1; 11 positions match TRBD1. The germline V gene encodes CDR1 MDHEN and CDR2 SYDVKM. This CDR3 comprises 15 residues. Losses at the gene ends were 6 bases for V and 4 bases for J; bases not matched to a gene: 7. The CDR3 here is CASRTDRGHFTEAFF. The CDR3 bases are TGTGCCAGCAGGACGGACAGGGGGCATTTCACTGAAGCTTTCTTT.

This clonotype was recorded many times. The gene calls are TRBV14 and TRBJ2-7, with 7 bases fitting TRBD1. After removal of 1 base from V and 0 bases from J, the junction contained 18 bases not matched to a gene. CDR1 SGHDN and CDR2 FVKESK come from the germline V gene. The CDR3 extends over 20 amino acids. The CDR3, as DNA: TGTGCCAGCAGCCAAGGGTGGGCTCCTTCTCCGGGACAGTCCTCCTACGAGCAGTACTTC. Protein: CASSQGWAPSPGQSSYEQYF.

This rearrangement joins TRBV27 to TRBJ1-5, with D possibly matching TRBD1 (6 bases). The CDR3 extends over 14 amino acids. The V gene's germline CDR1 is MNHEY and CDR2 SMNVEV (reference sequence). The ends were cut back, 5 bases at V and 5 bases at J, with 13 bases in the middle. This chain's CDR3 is CASSADRNYQPQHF. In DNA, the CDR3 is TGTGCCAGCAGTGCTGACAGGAATTATCAGCCCCAGCATTTT.

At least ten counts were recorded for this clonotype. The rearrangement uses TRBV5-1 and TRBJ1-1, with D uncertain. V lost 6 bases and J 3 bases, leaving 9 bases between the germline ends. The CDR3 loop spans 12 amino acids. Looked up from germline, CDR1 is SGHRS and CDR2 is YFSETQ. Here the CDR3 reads CASMAEDTEAFF. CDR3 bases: TGCGCCAGCATGGCGGAGGACACTGAAGCTTTCTTT. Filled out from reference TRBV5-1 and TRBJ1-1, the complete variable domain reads KAGVTQTPRYLIKTRGQQVTLSCSPISGHRSVSWYQQTPGQGLQFLFEYFSETQRNKGNFPGRFSGRQFSNSRSEMNVSTLELGDSALYLCASMAEDTEAFFGQGTRLTVV.

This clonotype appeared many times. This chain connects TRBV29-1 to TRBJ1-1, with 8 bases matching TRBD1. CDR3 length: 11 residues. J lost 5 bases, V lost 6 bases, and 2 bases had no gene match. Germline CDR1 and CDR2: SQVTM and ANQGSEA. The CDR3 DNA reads TGCAGCGTCCGACAGGGGACTGAAGCTTTCTTT. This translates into CSVRQGTEAFF.

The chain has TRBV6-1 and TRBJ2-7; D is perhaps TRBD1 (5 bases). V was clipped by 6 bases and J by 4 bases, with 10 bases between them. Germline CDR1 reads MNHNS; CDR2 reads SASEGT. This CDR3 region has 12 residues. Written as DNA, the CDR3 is TGTGCCAGCAGGGTGGACAAATACGAGCAGTACTTC. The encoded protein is CASRVDKYEQYF.

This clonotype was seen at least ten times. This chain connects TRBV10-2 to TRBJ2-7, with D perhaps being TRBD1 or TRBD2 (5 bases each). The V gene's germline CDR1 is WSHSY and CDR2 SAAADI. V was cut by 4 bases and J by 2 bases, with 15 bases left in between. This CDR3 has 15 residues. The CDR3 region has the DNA TGCGCCAGCAGTGCCAGGGAGCCCTCTGCCTACGAGCAGTACTTC. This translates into CASSAREPSAYEQYF.

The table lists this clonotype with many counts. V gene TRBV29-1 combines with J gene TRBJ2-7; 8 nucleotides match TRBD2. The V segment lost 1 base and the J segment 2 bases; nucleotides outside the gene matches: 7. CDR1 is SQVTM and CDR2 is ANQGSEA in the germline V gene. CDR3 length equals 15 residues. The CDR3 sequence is CSVEGGGSGAYEQYF. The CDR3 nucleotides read TGCAGCGTTGAAGGAGGGGGTAGCGGGGCCTACGAGCAGTACTTC.

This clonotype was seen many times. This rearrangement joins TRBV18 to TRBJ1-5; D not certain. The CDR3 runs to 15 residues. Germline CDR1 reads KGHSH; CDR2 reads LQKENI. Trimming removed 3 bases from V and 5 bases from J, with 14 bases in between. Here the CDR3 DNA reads TGTGCCAGCTCACCTTCGGGGTGGGCGGATCAGCCCCAGCATTTT. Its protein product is CASSPSGWADQPQHF.

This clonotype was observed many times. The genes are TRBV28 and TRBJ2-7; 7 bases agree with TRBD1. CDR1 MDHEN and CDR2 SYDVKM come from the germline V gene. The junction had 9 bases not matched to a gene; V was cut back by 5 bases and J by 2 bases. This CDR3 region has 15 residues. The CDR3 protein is CASSVSGTVAYEQYF. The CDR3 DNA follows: TGTGCCAGCAGTGTCTCCGGGACAGTCGCCTACGAGCAGTACTTC.

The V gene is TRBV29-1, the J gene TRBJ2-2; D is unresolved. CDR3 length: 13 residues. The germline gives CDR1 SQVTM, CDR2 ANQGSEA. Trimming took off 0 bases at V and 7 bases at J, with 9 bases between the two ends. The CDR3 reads CSVEDPPSGELFF. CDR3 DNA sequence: TGCAGCGTTGAAGACCCACCCAGCGGGGAGCTGTTTTTT.

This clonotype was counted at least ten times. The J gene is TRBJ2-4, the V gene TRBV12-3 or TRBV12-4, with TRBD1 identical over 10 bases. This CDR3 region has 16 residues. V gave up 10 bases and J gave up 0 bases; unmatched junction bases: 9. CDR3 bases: TGTGCCACGGGGACAGGGGACGACATAGCCAAAAACATTCAGTACTTC. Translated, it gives CATGTGDDIAKNIQYF.